Below are 30 T cell receptor beta chains sequenced from a single sample in a study of OX40 agonist ivuxolimab in advanced cancers. The repertoire was sequenced with immunoSEQ multiplex PCR; TCRdb's copy has only in-frame clones and lacks some. The repertoire includes 95,000 to 120,000 clones, approximately 90% of them detected once, and approximately 0.69% sits in the top ten. The sample consisted of CD4+ or CD8+ T cells sorted from blood, taken in a trial of the OX40 agonist ivuxolimab. The source is an adult with an advanced solid tumor such as melanoma, head and neck, liver or kidney cancer.

The rearrangement uses TRBV10-1 and TRBJ2-5; D possibly corresponds to TRBD2 (6 bases). From germline, CDR1 is WNHNN and CDR2 SYGVQD (reference sequence). This CDR3 has 13 amino acids. The germline V and J ends were trimmed by 6 bases and 5 bases, with 13 bases remaining between them. CDR3 region: CASSVDYRETQYF. The CDR3 DNA is TGCGCCAGCAGCGTGGACTACCGGGAGACCCAGTACTTC.

The V gene is TRBV15, the J gene TRBJ1-3; D call uncertain. From germline, CDR1 is LNHNV and CDR2 YYDKDF (reference sequence). This CDR3 has 13 residues. The V and J ends lost 6 bases and 1 base respectively, with 7 bases between them. CDR3 region: CATRLGSGNTIYF. CDR3 DNA: TGTGCCACCAGGTTGGGGTCTGGAAACACCATATATTTT.

J is TRBJ1-5 and V is TRBV7-9; D is undetermined. The CDR3 is 15 amino acids. Germline V gene data show CDR1 as SEHNR and CDR2 as FQNEAQ (reference sequence). Trimming pared 5 bases from V and 1 base from J, leaving 12 bases between. CDR3 DNA: TGTGCCAGCAGCCCCCGTCCGGAAAGCAATCAGCCCCAGCATTTT. Protein: CASSPRPESNQPQHF.

This rearrangement joins TRBV27 to TRBJ1-2, with TRBD1 matching over 7 bases. The V and J ends lost 5 bases and 4 bases, in that order; junction bases with no gene match: 10. The CDR3 has 15 amino acids. Germline V gene data show CDR1 as MNHEY and CDR2 as SMNVEV (reference sequence). Here the CDR3 DNA reads TGTGCCAGCAGTCCCGGGACAGACCGCGCCTATGGCTACACCTTC. Amino acid sequence: CASSPGTDRAYGYTF.

This chain links TRBV30 with TRBJ1-6, with D possibly matching TRBD1 (6 bases). The V gene lost 4 bases and the J gene lost 7 bases, with 17 bases spanning the gap. Germline-derived CDR1 and CDR2 are GTSNPN and SVGIG (reference sequence). The CDR3 loop spans 15 amino acids. The CDR3 region has the DNA TGTGCCTGGAAGGGACGGGGGCGAGCGAATTCACCCCTCCACTTT. It is translated as CAWKGRGRANSPLHF.

The J gene is TRBJ2-7, the V gene TRBV7-9; D is possibly TRBD1 (5 bases). The V gene's germline CDR1 is SEHNR and CDR2 FQNEAQ (reference sequence). The V end was cut by 1 base, the J end by 3 bases, with 10 bases between. CDR3 length: 14 residues. The CDR3 DNA is TGTGCCAGCAGCTTAGGGGGCAAAGTCTACGAGCAGTACTTC. This sequence encodes CASSLGGKVYEQYF.

The chain combines TRBV20-1 with TRBJ2-5; D remains ambiguous. The germline gives CDR1 DFQATT, CDR2 SNEGSKA (reference sequence). V was shortened by 3 bases and J by 2 bases, with 4 bases between the two germline ends. The CDR3 runs to 11 residues. The CDR3 here is CSASIQETQYF. As DNA, the CDR3 is TGCAGTGCTAGCATACAAGAGACCCAGTACTTC.

The chain couples TRBV6-4 to TRBJ2-1; 9 bases are a match to TRBD1. The V segment lost 3 bases and the J segment 5 bases; nucleotides outside the gene matches: 5. This CDR3 has 15 amino acids. Germline values: CDR1 MRHNA, CDR2 SNTAGT. The DNA of the CDR3 is TGTGCCAGCAGTGAGGCTACAGGGGGCCACAATGAGCAGTTCTTC. This gives the protein CASSEATGGHNEQFF.

J is TRBJ1-5 and V is TRBV10-1, with TRBD1 as a possible D gene (6 bases). CDR1 and CDR2 (germline): WNHNN, SYGVQD (reference sequence). Trimming left V 2 bases short and J 5 bases short, with 7 bases between. CDR3 length equals 13 residues. The CDR3 region is CASSERQDQPQHF. The CDR3 bases are TGCGCCAGCAGTGAGAGACAGGATCAGCCCCAGCATTTT.

The chain has TRBV6-1 and TRBJ2-3; D is perhaps TRBD1 (6 bases). V was clipped by 6 bases and J by 5 bases, with 18 bases between them. The CDR3 has 15 amino acids. Germline V gene sequence: CDR1 MNHNS, CDR2 SASEGT. The CDR3 region is CASSSGQHRQDTQYF. In nucleotides, the CDR3 is TGTGCCAGCAGCTCAGGACAGCACCGCCAAGATACGCAGTATTTT.

The chain employs TRBV7-2 and TRBJ2-1; 7 bases fit TRBD2. The CDR3 totals 16 residues. Germline-derived CDR1 and CDR2 are SGHTA and FQGNSA. The junction had 13 bases not matched to a gene; V was cut back by 3 bases and J by 8 bases. Written as DNA, the CDR3 is TGTGCCAGCAGCTTCGGCGGGGGAGCCCGGGACCATGAGCAGTTCTTC. This translates into CASSFGGGARDHEQFF.

The gene calls are TRBV11-3 and TRBJ2-2, with TRBD2 matching over 8 bases. V lost 5 bases and J lost 3; bases outside the gene matches: 11. CDR3 size: 17 residues. CDR1 and CDR2 from the germline V gene are SGHNT and YENEEA. The CDR3 DNA is TGTGCCAGCAGCGTGTGGGTCGCGGGGGGTGACACCGGGGAGCTGTTTTTT. Translation gives CASSVWVAGGDTGELFF. The entire variable domain, with the rest obtained from reference TRBV11-3 and TRBJ2-2, is as follows: EAGVVQSPRYKIIEKKQPVAFWCNPISGHNTLYWYLQNLGQGPELLIRYENEEAVDDSQLPKDRFSAERLKGVDSTLKIQPAELGDSAVYLCASSVWVAGGDTGELFFGEGSRLTVL.

The chain couples TRBV29-1 to TRBJ2-3, with TRBD2 as a possible D gene (6 bases). Trimming took off 4 bases at V and 6 bases at J, with 14 bases between the two ends. There are 13 residues in the CDR3. Germline CDR1 is SQVTM and CDR2 is ANQGSEA. The CDR3 sequence is CSVVNGRGDTQYF. DNA of the CDR3: TGCAGCGTTGTGAACGGGAGAGGGGATACGCAGTATTTT.

This rearrangement joins TRBV5-1 to TRBJ2-7, with D hard to call. CDR3 size: 18 residues. V was cut by 1 base and J by 0 bases, with 20 bases left in between. Germline V gene lookup returns CDR1 SGHRS and CDR2 YFSETQ. The CDR3 reads CASSLIGSQFLSSYEQYF. CDR3 in DNA: TGCGCCAGCAGCTTGATCGGCAGCCAGTTCCTGAGCTCCTACGAGCAGTACTTC.

This clone has just one count. The CDR3 DNA reads as TGTGCCAGCAGCTTGAGGACTAGCGGGATTGTTAATGAGCAGTTCTTC. This gives the protein CASSLRTSGIVNEQFF. The chain links TRBV5-4 to TRBJ2-1, with 12 nucleotides matching TRBD2. V dropped 1 base and J dropped 7; count of bases not matched to a gene: 6. The CDR3 has 16 residues. Germline CDR1 reads SGHNT; CDR2 reads YYREEE (reference sequence).

The chain joins TRBV7-3 to TRBJ1-6; the D is unclear. Germline V gene sequence: CDR1 SGHTA, CDR2 FQGTGA. Trimming removed 3 bases at V and 7 bases at J, with 1 base between. This CDR3 region has 11 residues. The CDR3 loop reads CASSLNSPLHF. The DNA of the CDR3 is TGTGCCAGCAGCTTGAATTCACCCCTCCACTTT.

The rearrangement links TRBV7-2 to TRBJ2-7; possible D gene TRBD2, 6 bases. This CDR3 spans 14 amino acids. Between the trimmed V and J ends, which lost 2 bases and 4 bases, there was a span of 12 bases. Germline-derived CDR1 and CDR2 are SGHTA and FQGNSA. In DNA form, the CDR3 reads TGTGCCAGCAGCTTACTTTGGGACTCTTACGAGCAGTACTTC. Translation gives CASSLLWDSYEQYF.

The V call is TRBV18, the J call TRBJ1-5; TRBD1 aligns across 10 bases. CDR3 length: 14 residues. Germline CDR1 reads KGHSH; CDR2 reads LQKENI. V lost 4 bases, J lost 11 bases, and 8 bases stayed unmatched. The CDR3 nucleotides read TGTGCCAGCTCACGTGGACAGGGGGGTAGGGCCCAGCATTTT. Protein sequence: CASSRGQGGRAQHF.

V and J are TRBV7-8 and TRBJ2-3; TRBD2 matches at 9 bases. This CDR3 region has 17 residues. J was trimmed by 3 bases and V by 1 base; bases with no gene match: 8. The V gene's germline CDR1 is SGHVS and CDR2 FQNEAQ. CDR3 residues: CASSLVVAGLATDTQYF. CDR3 nucleotides: TGTGCCAGCAGCTTAGTTGTTGCGGGACTAGCAACAGATACGCAGTATTTT.

The chain uses TRBV6-5 and TRBJ1-2; no clear D. The CDR3 contains 13 residues. The germline V gene encodes CDR1 MNHEY and CDR2 SVGAGI. Trimming stripped 0 bases from V and 7 bases from J, with 9 bases between. The CDR3 nucleotides are TGTGCCAGCAGTTACTCTGGTTTCCCTGGCTACACCTTC. Its translation is CASSYSGFPGYTF.

The chain has TRBV7-3 and TRBJ2-5; D gene unclear. The CDR3 covers 13 residues. Germline assignment: CDR1 SGHTA and CDR2 FQGTGA. The V and J ends lost 4 bases and 1 base respectively, with 7 bases between them. CDR3 protein: CASSSGSQETQYF. CDR3 coding DNA: TGTGCCAGCAGCTCGGGCAGCCAAGAGACCCAGTACTTC.

The chain recombines TRBV2 with TRBJ2-2; 7 bases are shared with TRBD2. J was trimmed by 5 bases and V by 7 bases; bases with no gene match: 4. Germline V gene lookup returns CDR1 SNHLY and CDR2 FYNNEI. The CDR3 runs to 13 residues. Here the CDR3 DNA reads TGTGCCAGCACTGGGGGGGGAACCGGGGAGCTGTTTTTT. Its protein is CASTGGGTGELFF.

The chain recombines TRBV6-1 with TRBJ1-2; no clear D gene. The CDR3 has 15 residues. V lost 4 bases to trimming and J lost 2 bases, with 14 bases between them. Germline V gene lookup returns CDR1 MNHNS and CDR2 SASEGT. CDR3 in DNA: TGTGCCAGCAGTGGGCCCCATCGAGGGAACTATGGCTACACCTTC. This translates into CASSGPHRGNYGYTF.

The rearrangement uses TRBV12-2 and TRBJ1-3. TRBV12-2 is termed a pseudogene. The CDR3 totals 16 residues. The DNA for the CDR3 is TGTGCAAGTCGCTGTAGACCCCCGGGAAGGGGAAACACCATATATTTT. It specifies CASRCRPPGRGNTIYF.

V is TRBV5-1 and J is TRBJ2-7; TRBD1 matches at 10 bases. The CDR3 consists of 16 residues. V gave up 7 bases and J gave up 6 bases; unmatched junction bases: 16. From germline, CDR1 is SGHRS and CDR2 YFSETQ. The CDR3 here is CASGKQGGQGFGEQYF. CDR3 DNA sequence: TGCGCCAGCGGGAAACAAGGGGGACAGGGGTTCGGCGAGCAGTACTTC.

The CDR3 protein is CASSYSGLAGTDTQYF. DNA of the CDR3: TGTGCCAGCAGTTACTCGGGGCTAGCTGGCACAGATACGCAGTATTTT. The chain recombines TRBV6-5 with TRBJ2-3; D may correspond to TRBD1 or TRBD2 (5 bases each). Trimming shortened V by 0 bases and J by 1 base, and 11 bases separated the two germline ends. The V gene's germline CDR1 is MNHEY and CDR2 SVGAGI. CDR3 length equals 16 residues.

The table lists this clone with a count of one. V is TRBV7-3 and J is TRBJ2-2, with 8 bases matching TRBD1. CDR1 is SGHTA, CDR2 FQGTGA, per germline. There are 16 residues in the CDR3. The V segment lost 4 bases and the J segment 4 bases; nucleotides outside the gene matches: 8. The DNA of the CDR3 is TGTGCCAGCAGCTCACACAGGGGGTTGGGCACCGGGGAGCTGTTTTTT. Protein: CASSSHRGLGTGELFF.

This chain links TRBV28 with TRBJ2-7, with TRBD1 as a possible D gene (6 bases). The ends were cut back, 4 bases at V and 0 bases at J, with 10 bases in the middle. This CDR3 has 14 residues. Germline loops: CDR1 MDHEN, CDR2 SYDVKM. CDR3 region: CASSSDRSSYEQYF. DNA of the CDR3: TGTGCCAGCAGTTCCGACAGGAGCTCCTACGAGCAGTACTTC. The variable domain in full, completed from reference TRBV28 and TRBJ2-7, reads DVKVTQSSRYLVKRTGEKVFLECVQDMDHENMFWYRQDPGLGLRLIYFSYDVKMKEKGDIPEGYSVSREKKERFSLILESASTNQTSMYLCASSSDRSSYEQYFGPGTRLTVT.

The chain recombines TRBV4-1 with TRBJ2-6, with D perhaps matching TRBD2 (5 bases). Germline V gives CDR1 MGHRA, CDR2 YSYEKL. Between the trimmed V and J ends, which lost 4 bases and 4 bases, there was a span of 14 bases. CDR3 size: 16 residues. CDR3 sequence (DNA): TGCGCCAGCAGCCCTCGCCAGGACTCCGGGGCCAACGTCCTGACTTTC. This sequence encodes CASSPRQDSGANVLTF.

The rearrangement uses TRBV19 and TRBJ2-2, with no clear D. The CDR3 consists of 13 residues. Per the germline V gene, CDR1 is LNHDA and CDR2 is SQIVND (reference sequence). The V and J ends lost 6 bases and 2 bases respectively, with 7 bases between them. The CDR3 reads CASSNYNTGELFF. The DNA for the CDR3 is TGTGCCAGTAGCAACTATAACACCGGGGAGCTGTTTTTT.